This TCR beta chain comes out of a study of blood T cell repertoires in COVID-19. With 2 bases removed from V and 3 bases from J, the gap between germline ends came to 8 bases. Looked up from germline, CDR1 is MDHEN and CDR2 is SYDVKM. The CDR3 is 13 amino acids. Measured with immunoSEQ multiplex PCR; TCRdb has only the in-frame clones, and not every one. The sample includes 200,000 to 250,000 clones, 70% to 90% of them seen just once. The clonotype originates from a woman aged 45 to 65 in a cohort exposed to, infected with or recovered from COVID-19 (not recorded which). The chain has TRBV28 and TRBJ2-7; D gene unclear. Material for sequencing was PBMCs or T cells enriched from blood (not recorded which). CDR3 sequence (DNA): TGTGCCAGCAGTTTACTGGAGTTCTACGAGCAGTACTTC. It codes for CASSLLEFYEQYF.